A single sample is the source of the 20 T cell receptor beta chains below, sequenced in a study of blood T cell repertoires in COVID-19. This table comes from immunoSEQ multiplex PCR, and its TCRdb copy is limited to in-frame clones, with some not included. This sample has 300,000 to 350,000 clones, with around nine tenths found just once. Material for sequencing was PBMCs or T cells enriched from blood (not recorded which). Every receptor here comes from a woman in her twenties or thirties who had been exposed to COVID-19.

The chain joins TRBV28 to TRBJ1-3; no reliable D call. Germline assignment: CDR1 MDHEN and CDR2 SYDVKM. The CDR3 loop spans 17 amino acids. With 3 bases removed from V and 3 bases from J, the gap between germline ends came to 18 bases. CDR3 loop: CASSLVLVVSSGNTIYF. DNA of the CDR3: TGTGCCAGCAGTTTGGTCTTAGTGGTCTCAAGTGGAAACACCATATATTTT.

The rearrangement uses TRBV11-2 and TRBJ2-7, with TRBD2 identical over 8 bases. The V gene's germline CDR1 is SGHAT and CDR2 FQNNGV. This CDR3 region has 16 residues. The J segment lost 9 bases and the V segment lost 0 bases, leaving 13 bases of the junction unmatched. CDR3 sequence: CASSLDGTSWRLGQYF. CDR3 in DNA: TGTGCCAGCAGCTTAGACGGGACTAGTTGGCGGCTCGGGCAGTACTTC.

V gene TRBV5-6 combines with J gene TRBJ1-2; perhaps TRBD1 as D (5 bases). From germline, CDR1 is SGHDT and CDR2 YYEEEE. With 4 bases removed from V and 11 bases from J, the gap between germline ends came to 12 bases. The CDR3 covers 11 residues. The CDR3 DNA follows: TGTGCCAGCAGCGCGGGACGGGATTACACCTTC. Translated, it gives CASSAGRDYTF. The whole variable domain, remainder taken from reference TRBV5-6 and TRBJ1-2, is DAGVTQSPTHLIKTRGQQVTLRCSPKSGHDTVSWYQQALGQGPQFIFQYYEEEERQRGNFPDRFSGHQFPNYSSELNVNALLLGDSALYLCASSAGRDYTFGSGTRLTVV.

The chain has TRBV7-8 and TRBJ2-5; tentative D call: TRBD2 (6 bases). This CDR3 contains 13 residues. V was pared by 5 bases and J by 5 bases, with 12 bases between. CDR1 is SGHVS and CDR2 is FQNEAQ in the germline V gene. CDR3 sequence (DNA): TGTGCCAGCAGCATGGGGGGTTGGGAGACCCAGTACTTC. It specifies CASSMGGWETQYF.

The rearrangement links TRBV12-5 to TRBJ2-3, with 11 bases matching TRBD2. Germline-derived CDR1 and CDR2 are LGHNT and FRNRAP. The CDR3 has 18 residues. V was pared by 9 bases and J by 2 bases, with 16 bases of the junction left unmatched. The CDR3 sequence: CASARTLAGGTNTDTQYF. CDR3 DNA sequence: TGTGCTAGCGCCCGTACGCTAGCGGGAGGAACAAACACAGATACGCAGTATTTT.

The rearrangement links TRBV27 to TRBJ2-3; TRBD1 aligns across 7 bases. Per the germline V gene, CDR1 is MNHEY and CDR2 is SMNVEV (reference sequence). This CDR3 is built from 17 residues. Trimming took 4 bases from V and 1 from J; bases not matched to a gene: 11. The CDR3 protein is CASSWGTGVLRTDTQYF. The CDR3 DNA reads TGTGCCAGCAGTTGGGGTACAGGGGTTCTTCGCACAGATACGCAGTATTTT.

The chain is built from TRBV19 and TRBJ1-2, with 8 bases fitting TRBD1. CDR1 and CDR2 (germline): LNHDA, SQIVND (reference sequence). The V segment lost 9 bases and the J segment 7 bases; nucleotides outside the gene matches: 1. The CDR3 sequence is 10 residues long. CDR3 protein: CASDRGGYTF. The CDR3 DNA reads as TGTGCCAGCGACAGGGGTGGCTACACCTTC.

This clone was counted a single time. This chain uses TRBV7-3 with TRBJ1-5; possible D gene TRBD1, 5 bases. With 5 bases removed from V and 2 bases from J, the gap between germline ends came to 13 bases. The germline gives CDR1 SGHTA, CDR2 FQGTGA. The CDR3 consists of 15 residues. CDR3 nucleotide sequence: TGTGCCAGCAGCCCCCATGGGGGGGGCAATCAGCCCCAGCATTTT. The encoded protein is CASSPHGGGNQPQHF.

This CDR3 is CASSKGRGPNQPQHF. CDR3 in DNA: TGTGCCAGTAGTAAAGGCAGGGGGCCCAATCAGCCCCAGCATTTT. This chain links TRBV19 with TRBJ1-5; 8 bases match TRBD1. Germline V gene sequence: CDR1 LNHDA, CDR2 SQIVND (reference sequence). The V segment lost 4 bases and the J segment 3 bases; nucleotides outside the gene matches: 5. The CDR3 covers 15 residues. Variable domain in full (rest from reference TRBV19 and TRBJ1-5): DGGITQSPKYLFRKEGQNVTLSCEQNLNHDAMYWYRQDPGQGLRLIYYSQIVNDFQKGDIAEGYSVSREKKESFPLTVTSAQKNPTAFYLCASSKGRGPNQPQHFGDGTRLSIL.

This chain joins TRBV5-1 and TRBJ2-7; a weak D match, TRBD2 (6 bases). The V gene lost 2 bases and the J gene lost 0 bases, with 9 bases spanning the gap. The CDR3 length is 14 residues. Germline V lookup: CDR1 SGHRS, CDR2 YFSETQ. The CDR3 bases are TGCGCCAGCAGCTTATACGGGGGCTCCTACGAGCAGTACTTC. It yields the protein CASSLYGGSYEQYF. The complete variable domain, with remaining parts taken from reference TRBV5-1 and TRBJ2-7, reads KAGVTQTPRYLIKTRGQQVTLSCSPISGHRSVSWYQQTPGQGLQFLFEYFSETQRNKGNFPGRFSGRQFSNSRSEMNVSTLELGDSALYLCASSLYGGSYEQYFGPGTRLTVT.

The chain combines TRBV11-2 with TRBJ1-4; a possible D gene is TRBD1 (6 bases). This CDR3 is built from 15 residues. V gave up 1 base and J gave up 7 bases, with 13 bases separating them. CDR1 and CDR2 from the germline V gene are SGHAT and FQNNGV. The CDR3 protein is CASSLGDKRAEKLFF. CDR3 coding DNA: TGTGCCAGCAGCTTAGGGGACAAAAGGGCTGAAAAACTGTTTTTT.

V usage is TRBV5-4 and J usage is TRBJ2-7; a weak D match, TRBD2 (5 bases). The germline V gene encodes CDR1 SGHNT and CDR2 YYREEE (reference sequence). Trimming pared 2 bases from V and 5 bases from J, leaving 11 bases between. There are 13 residues in the CDR3. The chain's CDR3 is CASSFPGGNEQYF. The CDR3 DNA reads TGTGCCAGCAGCTTCCCCGGAGGAAACGAGCAGTACTTC.

J is TRBJ2-1 and V is TRBV2; TRBD2 aligns across 13 bases. CDR1 is SNHLY and CDR2 is FYNNEI in the germline V gene. The CDR3 sequence is 16 residues long. The trim removed 11 bases at V and 5 bases at J, leaving 12 bases unmatched. The CDR3 DNA reads TGTGCCGTCGGGACTAGCGGGATTGGCACACACAATGAGCAGTTCTTC. This codes for CAVGTSGIGTHNEQFF.

V usage is TRBV15 and J usage is TRBJ1-6, with 8 bases identical to TRBD1. The CDR3 runs to 15 residues. Germline V gene data show CDR1 as LNHNV and CDR2 as YYDKDF (reference sequence). With 0 bases clipped from V and 11 bases from J, the junction kept 6 bases outside the gene matches. The CDR3 DNA sequence: TGTGCCACCAGCAGAGATTTCACGGGACAGGCACCCCTCCACTTT. Translated, it gives CATSRDFTGQAPLHF.

V and J are TRBV9 and TRBJ2-2; possibly TRBD2 for D (6 bases). This CDR3 region has 16 residues. Germline CDR1 reads SGDLS; CDR2 reads YYNGEE. V gave up 1 base and J gave up 3 bases, with 13 bases separating them. CDR3 protein: CASSVSLASDTGELFF. The CDR3 DNA reads as TGTGCCAGCAGCGTAAGCCTAGCGAGTGACACCGGGGAGCTGTTTTTT. Full variable domain (rest looked up from reference TRBV9 and TRBJ2-2): DSGVTQTPKHLITATGQRVTLRCSPRSGDLSVYWYQQSLDQGLQFLIQYYNGEERAKGNILERFSAQQFPDLHSELNLSSLELGDSALYFCASSVSLASDTGELFFGEGSRLTVL.

V gene TRBV9 combines with J gene TRBJ2-3; weak D call: TRBD2 (5 bases). V lost 0 bases to trimming and J lost 1 base, with 9 bases between them. Germline V gene data show CDR1 as SGDLS and CDR2 as YYNGEE. The CDR3 is 15 amino acids. CDR3 region: CASSVEVGGTDTQYF. In nucleotides, the CDR3 is TGTGCCAGCAGCGTAGAAGTCGGGGGCACAGATACGCAGTATTTT.

This sequence joins TRBV7-6 and TRBJ2-3; 8 bases map to TRBD1. Per the germline V gene, CDR1 is SGHVS and CDR2 is FNYEAQ. J gave up 4 bases and V 1 base, and 4 bases lay outside the gene matches. The CDR3 contains 15 residues. The CDR3 DNA sequence: TGTGCCAGCAGCTTAGAATGGGACAGGCCAGATACGCAGTATTTT. Translated: CASSLEWDRPDTQYF. The full variable domain, completed using reference TRBV7-6 and TRBJ2-3, is GAGVSQSPRYKVTKRGQDVALRCDPISGHVSLYWYRQALGQGPEFLTYFNYEAQQDKSGLPNDRFSAERPEGSISTLTIQRTEQRDSAMYRCASSLEWDRPDTQYFGPGTRLTVL.

The V gene is TRBV6-1, the J gene TRBJ2-2; perhaps TRBD2 as D (5 bases). The V end was cut by 5 bases, the J end by 5 bases, with 9 bases between. Germline V gene sequence: CDR1 MNHNS, CDR2 SASEGT. The CDR3 is made up of 13 amino acids. CDR3 sequence (DNA): TGTGCCAGCAGTTTTGGGAGTACCGGGGAGCTGTTTTTT. Translating it yields CASSFGSTGELFF.

This chain connects TRBV29-1 to TRBJ2-1, with 10 bases identical to TRBD2. The V gene end was trimmed by 0 bases and the J gene end by 7 bases; junction bases not matched to a gene: 12. Germline CDR1 is SQVTM and CDR2 is ANQGSEA. This CDR3 has 17 residues. CDR3 sequence (DNA): TGCAGCGTTGAAGATCGGGGGGGACTAGCGCGGCGGAATGAGCAGTTCTTC. As protein: CSVEDRGGLARRNEQFF.

This clone was seen only once. This chain connects TRBV28 to TRBJ1-1; the D gene is possibly TRBD1 (6 bases). The V gene's germline CDR1 is MDHEN and CDR2 SYDVKM. V lost 5 bases, J lost 4 bases, and 14 bases lay in between. The CDR3 length is 14 residues. CDR3 DNA sequence: TGTGCCAGCAGTGTACAGGGCCGTGGCACTGAAGCTTTCTTT. Its protein product is CASSVQGRGTEAFF.